The 14 T cell receptor beta chains listed next were all sequenced from one sample in a study of post-analysis software for immune sequencing data (dated by TCRdb to 2015 to 2017). Results and caveats for the whole study, not just this receptor: Patients showed significantly higher frequencies than controls for several TRBV segments, among them TRBV5-6, TRBV5-1 and TRBV20-1.

No cognate antigen is known for these TCRs. Library preparation used PCR. Sequencing relied on an Illumina HiSeq 2500. To reduce PCR and sequencing biases, unique molecular identifiers were built into the TCR beta cDNA libraries. Using fastp trimming at Q25 and MiXCR clonotype assembly, TCRdb reanalyzed the public sequencing data and kept in-frame beta chains. Every CDR3 protein is listed once, alongside the most common genes and DNA of its rows. This sample has hundreds of thousands of distinct CDR3 sequences in its table, and roughly three fifths of those were observed once. The ten largest make up around 11% of the sample. The sequenced sample was blood. The receptors here all came from a girl aged 2 to 9 with multiple sclerosis.

The chain is built from TRBV6-2 or TRBV6-3 and TRBJ2-5; 8 bases line up with TRBD2. The V and J ends lost 7 bases and 5 bases, in that order; junction bases with no gene match: 12. The CDR3 sequence is 15 residues long. Germline CDR1 is MNHEY and CDR2 is SVGEGT. The CDR3 bases are TGTGCCAGCACCTACCGGGGACTAGTGGGGGAGACCCAGTACTTC. Translation gives CASTYRGLVGETQYF.

This chain joins TRBV20-1 and TRBJ2-7; D is ambiguous. V dropped 4 bases and J dropped 3 bases, with 13 bases sitting between them. CDR1 DFQATT and CDR2 SNEGSKA come from the germline V gene (reference sequence). This CDR3 has 13 residues. The CDR3 region is CSAIRGAGYEQYF. CDR3 coding DNA: TGCAGTGCTATTCGAGGCGCCGGCTACGAGCAGTACTTC.

The CDR3 is CASSESSPRGHTEAFF. The DNA of the CDR3 is TGCGCCAGCAGTGAGTCTAGTCCCAGGGGGCACACTGAAGCTTTCTTT. V usage is TRBV10-2 and J usage is TRBJ1-1; 8 nucleotides match TRBD1. The CDR3 is 16 residues long. With 0 bases clipped from V and 3 bases from J, the junction kept 6 bases outside the gene matches. Looked up from germline, CDR1 is WSHSY and CDR2 is SAAADI.

DNA for the CDR3: TGTGCCAGCTCGTACCCCGGTCGGCAAGAGACCCAGTACTTC. This translates into CASSYPGRQETQYF. This chain uses TRBV7-9 with TRBJ2-5; D uncertain. V gave up 8 bases and J gave up 2 bases, with 15 bases separating them. Germline CDR1 SEHNR, CDR2 FQNEAQ (reference sequence). The CDR3 covers 14 residues.

In its sample, this clonotype was seen a few times. The chain has TRBV29-1 and TRBJ2-7; D is perhaps TRBD1 (6 bases). This CDR3 region has 13 residues. V was shortened by 4 bases and J by 3 bases, with 13 bases between the two germline ends. CDR1 is SQVTM and CDR2 is ANQGSEA in the germline V gene. The CDR3 protein is CSVGGLTLYEQYF. The CDR3 nucleotides read TGCAGCGTTGGGGGGCTGACTCTCTACGAGCAGTACTTC.

The chain has TRBV20-1 and TRBJ2-3, with 12 bases matching TRBD2. V lost 1 base and J lost 0; bases outside the gene matches: 5. Germline loops: CDR1 DFQATT, CDR2 SNEGSKA (reference sequence). This CDR3 spans 17 amino acids. DNA of the CDR3: TGCAGTGCTAGAGTACTAGCGGGGGGAATTAGCACAGATACGCAGTATTTT. Protein sequence: CSARVLAGGISTDTQYF.

The chain links TRBV7-6 to TRBJ2-1; 12 bases align to TRBD1. Germline V gene lookup returns CDR1 SGHVS and CDR2 FNYEAQ. The CDR3 runs to 17 residues. With 5 bases clipped from V and 0 bases from J, the junction kept 5 bases outside the gene matches. The CDR3 DNA sequence: TGTGCCAGCAGCCCGGGACAGGGGGCGAGCTCCTACAATGAGCAGTTCTTC. Translation: CASSPGQGASSYNEQFF.

This clonotype was seen only a few times. The chain recombines TRBV2 with TRBJ1-1; D possibly corresponds to TRBD1 (6 bases). CDR1 SNHLY and CDR2 FYNNEI come from the germline V gene. The CDR3 extends over 15 amino acids. The V gene lost 1 base and the J gene lost 4 bases, with 13 bases spanning the gap. The CDR3, as DNA: TGTGCCAGCAGTGAAGTGGGGGCGCTTGGCACTGAAGCTTTCTTT. This encodes CASSEVGALGTEAFF. The full variable domain, in which reference TRBV2 and TRBJ1-1 provide the parts outside the CDR3, is EPEVTQTPSHQVTQMGQEVILRCVPISNHLYFYWYRQILGQKVEFLVSFYNNEISEKSEIFDDQFSVERPDGSNFTLKIRSTKLEDSAMYFCASSEVGALGTEAFFGQGTRLTVV.

The chain joins TRBV5-1 to TRBJ2-1; D may be TRBD1 (6 bases). V lost 0 bases and J lost 5, with 18 bases in between. CDR3 length equals 17 residues. The germline CDR1 and CDR2 sequences are SGHRS and YFSETQ. The CDR3 nucleotides are TGCGCCAGCAGCTTGGCTGGGGGCTCCACCTGGGACAATGAGCAGTTCTTC. Translation gives CASSLAGGSTWDNEQFF.

The rearrangement joins TRBV4-3 to TRBJ2-3; D is undetermined. The V end was cut by 0 bases, the J end by 9 bases, with 10 bases between. This CDR3 contains 13 residues. The germline CDR1 and CDR2 sequences are LGHNA and YSLEER. This chain's CDR3 is CASSQDGDDTQYF. The CDR3 DNA sequence: TGCGCCAGCAGCCAAGATGGAGACGACACGCAGTATTTT.

The chain uses TRBV20-1 and TRBJ2-5; 8 nucleotides match TRBD2. The CDR3 extends over 13 amino acids. V was pared by 4 bases and J by 0 bases, with 1 base of the junction left unmatched. Per the germline V gene, CDR1 is DFQATT and CDR2 is SNEGSKA (reference sequence). CDR3 DNA: TGCAGTGCTAAACTAGCGGACCAAGAGACCCAGTACTTC. Protein: CSAKLADQETQYF.

There are a few counts of this clonotype. The J gene is TRBJ2-5, the V gene TRBV9; TRBD1 aligns across 7 bases. The J segment lost 4 bases and the V segment lost 3 bases, leaving 3 bases of the junction unmatched. Germline V lookup: CDR1 SGDLS, CDR2 YYNGEE. The CDR3 length is 13 residues. The chain's CDR3 is CASSASGGETQYF. In DNA form, the CDR3 reads TGTGCCAGCAGCGCGTCAGGGGGAGAGACCCAGTACTTC.

This rearrangement joins TRBV11-2 to TRBJ2-5; no firm D call. There are 13 residues in the CDR3. Looked up from germline, CDR1 is SGHAT and CDR2 is FQNNGV. V was cut by 6 bases and J by 5 bases, with 13 bases left in between. This chain's CDR3 is CASRTGSSETQYF. The CDR3 coding sequence is TGTGCCAGCAGAACCGGGTCATCGGAGACCCAGTACTTC.

This clonotype was seen a few times. This sequence may be a read error, since a much larger clone differs from it by one base. The rearrangement uses TRBV7-2 and TRBJ2-5; the match to TRBD2 covers 7 bases. Germline assignment: CDR1 SGHTA and CDR2 FQGNSA. This CDR3 is 15 amino acids long. The V and J ends lost 4 bases and 4 bases, in that order; junction bases with no gene match: 9. CDR3 loop: CASSSRVGGGETQYF. Written as DNA, the CDR3 is TGTGCCAGCAGCTCAAGGGTGGGGGGGGGAGAGACCCAGTACTTC.